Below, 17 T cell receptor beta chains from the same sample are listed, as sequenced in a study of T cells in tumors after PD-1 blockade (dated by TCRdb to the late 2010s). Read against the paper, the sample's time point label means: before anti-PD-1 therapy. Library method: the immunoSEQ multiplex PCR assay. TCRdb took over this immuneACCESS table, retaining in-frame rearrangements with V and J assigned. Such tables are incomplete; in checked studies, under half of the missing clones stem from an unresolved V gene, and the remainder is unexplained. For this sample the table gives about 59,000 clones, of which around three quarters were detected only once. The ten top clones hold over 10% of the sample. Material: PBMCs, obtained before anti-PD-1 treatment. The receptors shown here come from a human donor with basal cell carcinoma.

CDR3 residues: CASSEEDTQYF. The CDR3 coding sequence is TGTGCCAGCAGTGAGGAAGATACGCAGTATTTT. The chain joins TRBV2 to TRBJ2-3; D is unclear. V lost 3 bases to trimming and J lost 5 bases, with 3 bases between them. This CDR3 has 11 amino acids. Germline-derived CDR1 and CDR2 are SNHLY and FYNNEI. Filled out from reference TRBV2 and TRBJ2-3, the complete variable domain reads EPEVTQTPSHQVTQMGQEVILRCVPISNHLYFYWYRQILGQKVEFLVSFYNNEISEKSEIFDDQFSVERPDGSNFTLKIRSTKLEDSAMYFCASSEEDTQYFGPGTRLTVL.

CDR3 amino acids: CASSPRGRVSEQYF. The CDR3 DNA reads TGTGCCAGCAGCCCGCGGGGTCGGGTTTCCGAGCAGTACTTC. V usage is TRBV5-5 and J usage is TRBJ2-7; D perhaps matches TRBD2 (6 bases). V was trimmed by 4 bases and J by 6 bases, leaving 17 bases between them. Per germline, CDR1 SGHKS and CDR2 YYEKEE (reference sequence). The CDR3 runs to 14 residues.

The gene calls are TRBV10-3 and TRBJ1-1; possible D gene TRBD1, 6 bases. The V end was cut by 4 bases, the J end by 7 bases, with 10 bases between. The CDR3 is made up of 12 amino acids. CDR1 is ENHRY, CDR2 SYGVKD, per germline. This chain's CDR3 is CAISGQGNEAFF. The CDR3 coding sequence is TGTGCCATCAGTGGTCAGGGGAATGAAGCTTTCTTT.

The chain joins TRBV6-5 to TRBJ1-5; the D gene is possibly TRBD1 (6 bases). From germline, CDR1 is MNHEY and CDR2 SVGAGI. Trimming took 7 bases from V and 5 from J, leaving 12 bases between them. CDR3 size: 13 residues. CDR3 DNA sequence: TGTGCCAGCACCCTCCGGGGGCATCAGCCCCAGCATTTT. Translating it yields CASTLRGHQPQHF.

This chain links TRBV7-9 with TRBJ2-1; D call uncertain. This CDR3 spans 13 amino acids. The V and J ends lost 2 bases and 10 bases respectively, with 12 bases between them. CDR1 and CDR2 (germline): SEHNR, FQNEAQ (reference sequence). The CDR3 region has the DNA TGTGCCAGCAGCTTAACTGGGATGTACGAGCAGTTCTTC. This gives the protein CASSLTGMYEQFF.

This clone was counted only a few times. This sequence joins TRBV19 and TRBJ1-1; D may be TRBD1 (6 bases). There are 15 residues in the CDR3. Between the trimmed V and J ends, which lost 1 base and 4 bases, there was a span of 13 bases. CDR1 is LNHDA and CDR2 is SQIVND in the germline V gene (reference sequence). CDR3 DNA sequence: TGTGCCAGTAGTATAGTCGGACAGAGATTCACTGAAGCTTTCTTT. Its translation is CASSIVGQRFTEAFF.

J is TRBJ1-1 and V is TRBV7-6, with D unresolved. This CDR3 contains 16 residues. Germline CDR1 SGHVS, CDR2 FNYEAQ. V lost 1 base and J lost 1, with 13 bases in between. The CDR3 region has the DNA TGTGCCAGCAGCTTAGTAGGCAGGATGAAGAACACTGAAGCTTTCTTT. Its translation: CASSLVGRMKNTEAFF. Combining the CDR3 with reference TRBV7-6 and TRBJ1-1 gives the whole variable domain GAGVSQSPRYKVTKRGQDVALRCDPISGHVSLYWYRQALGQGPEFLTYFNYEAQQDKSGLPNDRFSAERPEGSISTLTIQRTEQRDSAMYRCASSLVGRMKNTEAFFGQGTRLTVV.

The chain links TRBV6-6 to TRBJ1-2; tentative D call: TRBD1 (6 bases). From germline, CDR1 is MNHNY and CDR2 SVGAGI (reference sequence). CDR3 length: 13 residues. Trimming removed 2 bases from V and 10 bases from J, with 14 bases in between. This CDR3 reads CASSYTQGWYYTF. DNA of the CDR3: TGTGCCAGCAGTTACACGCAGGGGTGGTACTACACCTTC.

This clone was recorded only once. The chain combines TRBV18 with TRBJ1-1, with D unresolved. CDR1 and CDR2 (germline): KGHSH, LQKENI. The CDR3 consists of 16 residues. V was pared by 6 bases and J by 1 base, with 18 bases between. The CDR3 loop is CASSPFIEQRNTEAFF. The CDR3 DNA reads TGTGCCAGCTCCCCCTTCATAGAGCAACGGAACACTGAAGCTTTCTTT.

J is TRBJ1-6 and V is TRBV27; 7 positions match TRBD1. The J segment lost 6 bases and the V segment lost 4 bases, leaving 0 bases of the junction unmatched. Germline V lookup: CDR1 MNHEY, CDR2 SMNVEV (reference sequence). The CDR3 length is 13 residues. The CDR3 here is CASSSGGNSPLHF. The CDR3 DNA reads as TGTGCCAGCAGTTCAGGGGGTAATTCACCCCTCCACTTT.

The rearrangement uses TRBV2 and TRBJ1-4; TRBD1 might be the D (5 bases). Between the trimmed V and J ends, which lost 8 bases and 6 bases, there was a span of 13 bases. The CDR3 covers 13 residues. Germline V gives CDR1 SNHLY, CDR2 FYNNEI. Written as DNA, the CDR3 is TGTGCCAGCTTCGGGCGGGGGGATGAAAAACTGTTTTTT. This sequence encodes CASFGRGDEKLFF.

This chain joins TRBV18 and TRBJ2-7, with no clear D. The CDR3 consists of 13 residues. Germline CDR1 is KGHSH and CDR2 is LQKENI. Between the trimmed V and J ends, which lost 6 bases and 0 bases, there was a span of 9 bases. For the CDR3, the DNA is TGTGCCAGCTCCTTGAGTTTCTCCTACGAGCAGTACTTC. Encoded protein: CASSLSFSYEQYF.

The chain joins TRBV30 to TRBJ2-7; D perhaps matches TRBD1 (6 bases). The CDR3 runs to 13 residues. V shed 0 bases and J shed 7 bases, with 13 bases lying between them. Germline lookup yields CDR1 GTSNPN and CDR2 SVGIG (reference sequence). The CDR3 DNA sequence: TGTGCCTGGAGTGTAACAGGGTCGGGGGAGCAGTACTTC. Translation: CAWSVTGSGEQYF.

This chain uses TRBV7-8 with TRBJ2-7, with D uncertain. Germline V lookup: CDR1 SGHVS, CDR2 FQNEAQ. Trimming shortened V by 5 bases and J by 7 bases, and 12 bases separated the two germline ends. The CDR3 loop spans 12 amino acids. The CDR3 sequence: CASSQTSQEQYF. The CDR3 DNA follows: TGTGCCAGCAGCCAAACCTCCCAGGAGCAGTACTTC. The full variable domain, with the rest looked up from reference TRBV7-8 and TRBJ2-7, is GAGVSQSPRYKVAKRGQDVALRCDPISGHVSLFWYQQALGQGPEFLTYFQNEAQLDKSGLPSDRFFAERPEGSVSTLKIQRTQQEDSAVYLCASSQTSQEQYFGPGTRLTVT.

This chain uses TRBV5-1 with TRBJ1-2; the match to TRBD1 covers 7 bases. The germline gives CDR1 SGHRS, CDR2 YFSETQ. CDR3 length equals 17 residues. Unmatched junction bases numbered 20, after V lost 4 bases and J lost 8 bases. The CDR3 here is CASSASGGGPATHGYTF. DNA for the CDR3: TGCGCCAGCAGCGCATCGGGAGGGGGCCCCGCGACGCACGGCTACACCTTC. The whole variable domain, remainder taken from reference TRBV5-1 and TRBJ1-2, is KAGVTQTPRYLIKTRGQQVTLSCSPISGHRSVSWYQQTPGQGLQFLFEYFSETQRNKGNFPGRFSGRQFSNSRSEMNVSTLELGDSALYLCASSASGGGPATHGYTFGSGTRLTVV.

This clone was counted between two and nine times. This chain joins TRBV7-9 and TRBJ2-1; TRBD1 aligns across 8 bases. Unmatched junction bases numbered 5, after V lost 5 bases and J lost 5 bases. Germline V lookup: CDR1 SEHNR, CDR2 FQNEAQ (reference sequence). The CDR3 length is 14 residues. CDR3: CASSRQGLNNEQFF. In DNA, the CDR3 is TGTGCCAGCAGCCGACAGGGGTTGAACAATGAGCAGTTCTTC.

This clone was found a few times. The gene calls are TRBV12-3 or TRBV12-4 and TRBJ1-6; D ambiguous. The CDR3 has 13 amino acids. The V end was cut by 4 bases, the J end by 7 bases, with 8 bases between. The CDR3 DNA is TGTGCCAGCAGTTACCCCGGGAATTCACCCCTCCACTTT. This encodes CASSYPGNSPLHF.